A single sample is the source of the 7 T cell receptor beta chains below, sequenced in a study of T cells expressing NK-cell markers (dated by TCRdb to 2018 to 2021). Libraries were built with 5' RACE. The run used an Illumina HiSeq 2000. One entry per CDR3 protein sequence results from the TCRdb reprocessing of the reads, with DNA left out. The sample table on file contains a few hundred thousand distinct CDR3 sequences. Under 0.5% of the sample goes to the ten largest clones. Sequenced input: blood T cells: a sorted CD56 or NKG2C T cell subset, CD4+ or CD8+ T cells, or bulk PBMC T cells (not recorded which). Receptor source: a man aged 18-30 years in good health. Donor details come from another sample of the same person, matched by shared clones.

This chain joins TRBV5-1 and TRBJ2-4; as DNA is missing, the TRBD1 call by TCRdb cannot be tested. CDR3 length: 14 amino acids. The V gene's germline CDR1 is SGHRS and CDR2 YFSETQ. This CDR3 is CASSARAGRNIQYF.

The chain couples TRBV28 to TRBJ1-4; no DNA is available, so the TRBD1 call from TCRdb remains unchecked. There are 14 residues in the CDR3. From germline, CDR1 is MDHEN and CDR2 SYDVKM. The CDR3 here is CASRATGKDEKLFF.

This chain links TRBV28 with TRBJ1-5; TCRdb designates TRBD1, a call that cannot be tested without DNA. This CDR3 spans 12 amino acids. CDR1 MDHEN and CDR2 SYDVKM come from the germline V gene. CDR3 region: CASRGGEEPQHF. The entire variable domain, with the rest obtained from reference TRBV28 and TRBJ1-5, is as follows: DVKVTQSSRYLVKRTGEKVFLECVQDMDHENMFWYRQDPGLGLRLIYFSYDVKMKEKGDIPEGYSVSREKKERFSLILESASTNQTSMYLCASRGGEEPQHFGDGTRLSIL.

The chain links TRBV20-1 to TRBJ2-1; with no DNA, the TCRdb D assignment of TRBD2 cannot be verified. The CDR3 covers 15 residues. CDR1 is DFQATT and CDR2 is SNEGSKA in the germline V gene (reference sequence). The CDR3 here is CSASTLAMKYNEQFF.

The V call is TRBV20-1, the J call TRBJ2-1; with no DNA, the TCRdb D assignment of TRBD2 cannot be verified. The CDR3 runs to 14 residues. Looked up from germline, CDR1 is DFQATT and CDR2 is SNEGSKA (reference sequence). The CDR3: CSAERASGSDEQFF.

The J gene is TRBJ2-7, the V gene TRBV27; TCRdb calls TRBD2, which cannot be checked without DNA. CDR3 length equals 17 residues. The germline V gene has CDR1 MNHEY and CDR2 SMNVEV (reference sequence). This CDR3 is CASRAKGLAGVGYEQYF.

This rearrangement joins TRBV5-1 to TRBJ2-3. CDR1 SGHRS and CDR2 YFSETQ come from the germline V gene. The CDR3 spans 15 residues. CDR3 in amino acids: CASSLRRASADTQYF.